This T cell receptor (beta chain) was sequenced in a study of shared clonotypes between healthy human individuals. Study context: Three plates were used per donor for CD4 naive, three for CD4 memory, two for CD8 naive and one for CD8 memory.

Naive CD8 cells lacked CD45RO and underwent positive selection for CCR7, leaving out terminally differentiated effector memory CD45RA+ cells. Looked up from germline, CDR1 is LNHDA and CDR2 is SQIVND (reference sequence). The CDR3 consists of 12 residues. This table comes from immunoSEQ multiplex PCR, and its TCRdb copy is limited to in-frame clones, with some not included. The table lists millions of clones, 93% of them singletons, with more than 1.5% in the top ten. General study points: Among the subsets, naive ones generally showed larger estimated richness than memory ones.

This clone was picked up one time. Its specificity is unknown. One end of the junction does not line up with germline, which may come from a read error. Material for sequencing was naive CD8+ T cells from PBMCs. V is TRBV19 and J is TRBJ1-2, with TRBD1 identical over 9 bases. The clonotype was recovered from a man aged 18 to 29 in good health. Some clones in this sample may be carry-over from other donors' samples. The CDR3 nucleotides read TGTGCCAGTCGACCGGGACAGGGCCTTCGGGCCTTC. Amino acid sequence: CASRPGQGLRAF.